This is a list of T cell receptor beta chains from one sample in a study of human T cells and chemical hapten exposure. MiXCR, applied by TCRdb to the RACE reads, yields one record per CDR3 protein. The data contain around 69,000 distinct CDR3 sequences, more than 8% of them singletons. This specimen was whole blood, taken in connection with sensitization to the hapten diphenylcyclopropenone (DPC). These receptors all stem from a middle-aged woman with alopecia areata. Some clones in this sample may be carry-over from other donors' samples. Both conserved end residues are part of each CDR3. Each record gives: D gene, V gene, clone size, J gene, CDR3 DNA, CDR3 protein. A D gene is named only where the DNA matches it firmly. The size entry is marked missing in some rows and otherwise reads once, few, many or a size class.

NA	TRBV19	NA	TRBJ2-4	TGTGCCAGTAGTATCGACCCGAGGTCGATTCAGTACTTC	CASSIDPRSIQYF
NA	TRBV19	few	TRBJ1-1	TGTGCCAGTAGTTGGGCAGGAAACACTGAAGCTTTCTTT	CASSWAGNTEAFF
NA	TRBV20-1	NA	TRBJ1-2	TGCAGTGCTAGAGGGGTCGGCAGATCGATCGATGGCTACACCTTC	CSARGVGRSIDGYTF
TRBD1	TRBV2	NA	TRBJ1-6	TGTGCCAGCAGGTTGACAGGGAACTCACCCCTCCACTTT	CASRLTGNSPLHF
NA	TRBV6-6	many	TRBJ1-5	TGTGCCAGCATCTCCTCGGGGGCCACGGAACAGCCCCAGCATTTT	CASISSGATEQPQHF
NA	TRBV7-8	many	TRBJ2-1	TGTGCCAGCAGCTTAGGAATTGGGGGCATCGACTATGAGCAGTTCTTC	CASSLGIGGIDYEQFF
NA	TRBV9	few	TRBJ2-5	TGTGCCAGCAGCGTATCGGAAGAGACCCAGTACTTC	CASSVSEETQYF
TRBD2	TRBV12-3/TRBV12-4	NA	TRBJ2-1	TGTGCCAGCAGTTTAAGGACTAGCGGGGGTTACCTCTCCTACAATGAGCAGTTCTTC	CASSLRTSGGYLSYNEQFF
TRBD1	TRBV6-5	many	TRBJ1-6	TGTGCCAGCAGTCCTCCCCGGGGGACAGAGGCCGGGGATTCACCCCTCCACTTT	CASSPPRGTEAGDSPLHF
NA	TRBV6-2/TRBV6-3	many	TRBJ2-1	TGTGCCAGCAGCCCCAGGCCCTACAATGAGCAGTTCTTC	CASSPRPYNEQFF
TRBD2	TRBV20-1	few	TRBJ2-3	TGCAGTGCCATCCCGGGGGGGAAAAGCACAGATACGCAGTATTTT	CSAIPGGKSTDTQYF
NA	TRBV7-9	many	TRBJ2-2	TGTGCCAGCACCAAACCCGGGGGCGCCTACACCGGGGAGCTGTTTTTT	CASTKPGGAYTGELFF
TRBD1	TRBV18	many	TRBJ1-1	TGTGCCAGCTCCAGGGACAGGGATTTGGGAACTGAAGCTTTCTTT	CASSRDRDLGTEAFF
NA	TRBV20-1	NA	TRBJ2-3	TGCAGTGCTTTCAGGGGGGTCGGCACAGATACGCAGTATTTT	CSAFRGVGTDTQYF
NA	TRBV18	many	TRBJ2-2	TGTGCCAGCTCCCAGGAGGTGGACACCGGGGAGCTGTTTTTT	CASSQEVDTGELFF
NA	TRBV7-2	NA	TRBJ2-5	TGTGCCAGCAGCTTTGGGGGTAAAGTGACCCAGTACTTC	CASSFGGKVTQYF
TRBD1	TRBV6-2/TRBV6-3	NA	TRBJ2-3	TGTGCCAGCAGCCGAGGGACAGGTATATCCACAGATACGCAGTATTTT	CASSRGTGISTDTQYF
TRBD2	TRBV20-1	many	TRBJ2-7	TGCAGTGCTAGAGAAATTAGCGGGGGGTCTCACGAGCAGTACTTC	CSAREISGGSHEQYF
NA	TRBV9	NA	TRBJ1-3	TGTGCCAGCAGCGTAGTAGGAAGGGCAGGAAACACCATATATTTT	CASSVVGRAGNTIYF
NA	TRBV24-1	many	TRBJ2-5	TGTGCCACCAGTGATACGACTGGACTCCAAGAGACCCAGTACTTC	CATSDTTGLQETQYF
NA	TRBV5-4	many	TRBJ2-3	TGTGCCAGCAGCTCGGCAGGGGCAGGGGATACGCAGTATTTT	CASSSAGAGDTQYF
TRBD1	TRBV18	NA	TRBJ1-4	TGTGCCAGCTCACCAGGGACAGTTAGTTTCGAAAAACTGTTTTTT	CASSPGTVSFEKLFF
NA	TRBV4-1	many	TRBJ2-5	TGCGCCAGCAGCCAAGTGGTAGGGATGGAGGAGACCCAGTACTTC	CASSQVVGMEETQYF
NA	TRBV28	many	TRBJ1-2	TGTGCCACCACAGGGATAGACTATGGCTACACCTTC	CATTGIDYGYTF
TRBD1	TRBV7-2	many	TRBJ2-2	TGTGCCAGCAGTCCAGGGGGTACCGGGGAGCTGTTTTTT	CASSPGGTGELFF
NA	TRBV7-9	many	TRBJ1-2	TGTGCCAGCAGCTTGGAGGGAGGTATCTATGGCTACACCTTC	CASSLEGGIYGYTF
TRBD1	TRBV27	NA	TRBJ1-6	TGTGCCAGCACCGGGACAGGGGCAAGTAATTCACCCCTCCACTTT	CASTGTGASNSPLHF
NA	TRBV5-1	few	TRBJ2-3	TGCGCCAGCAGCTTGGCGAAGCCCACAGATACGCAGTATTTT	CASSLAKPTDTQYF
NA	TRBV7-2	many	TRBJ2-7	TGTGCCAGCAGCCCAGGACGAAGAGTCTACGAGCAGTACTTC	CASSPGRRVYEQYF
NA	TRBV6-2/TRBV6-3	few	TRBJ2-3	TGTGCCAGCAACCCGAGGGGGGCGCGGTATTCCACAGATACGCAGTATTTT	CASNPRGARYSTDTQYF
NA	TRBV18	few	TRBJ2-7	TGTGCCAGCTCACCAGCAGCTTCCTACGAGCAGTACTTC	CASSPAASYEQYF
NA	TRBV15	NA	TRBJ1-2	TGTGCCACTTCGGTCCAGGGCCCCCCGGAGGGCTATGGCTACACCTTC	CATSVQGPPEGYGYTF
TRBD2	TRBV7-9	many	TRBJ2-3	TGTGCCAGCAGCCCGGGAGCGGGGGGCAGACAAGCAGATACGCAGTATTTT	CASSPGAGGRQADTQYF
NA	TRBV6-2/TRBV6-3	many	TRBJ1-5	TGTGCCAGCAGGGAGAGTACAGAGCCCCAGCATTTT	CASRESTEPQHF
NA	TRBV7-2	once	TRBJ1-5	TGTGCCAGCAGCTTATCAAGTTTGCAGCCCCAGCATTTT	CASSLSSLQPQHF
NA	TRBV20-1	NA	TRBJ2-3	TGCAGTGCGGCTTGGGGGTACACAGATACGCAGTATTTT	CSAAWGYTDTQYF
NA	TRBV4-1	many	TRBJ1-3	TGCGCCAGCAGCCCGAGACAGTACTCTGGAAACACCATATATTTT	CASSPRQYSGNTIYF
NA	TRBV30	few	TRBJ1-2	TGTGCCTGGAGTGTAGACGGTAACTATGGCTACACCTTC	CAWSVDGNYGYTF
TRBD1	TRBV30	many	TRBJ1-1	TGTGCCTGGACAGGGGGGACCACTGAAGCTTTCTTT	CAWTGGTTEAFF
NA	TRBV12-3/TRBV12-4	few	TRBJ1-2	TGTGCCAGCAGCGCACCTCCCGAAGCTTATGGCTACACCTTC	CASSAPPEAYGYTF
TRBD2	TRBV11-1	NA	TRBJ2-7	TGTGCCAGCAGCTCCCGACTAGCGGGGGCCACCTACGAGCAGTACTTC	CASSSRLAGATYEQYF
NA	TRBV3-1	NA	TRBJ1-1	TGTGCCAGCAGCCCCCTCCCAGGTGGCATGAACACTGAAGCTTTCTTT	CASSPLPGGMNTEAFF
NA	TRBV24-1	many	TRBJ2-5	TGTGCCACCAGTGACTCGGACAGTCAAGAGACCCAGTACTTC	CATSDSDSQETQYF
NA	TRBV7-6	many	TRBJ1-2	TGTGCCAGCAGCCCGAGGCAGGGGTTGAGGGGAGGCTACACCTTC	CASSPRQGLRGGYTF
TRBD2	TRBV28	NA	TRBJ2-3	TGTGCCAGCGCCCCGGCGGGGGGGCCGAATACGCAGTATTTT	CASAPAGGPNTQYF
NA	TRBV13	few	TRBJ2-2	TGTGCCAGCAGCCCCCAACTAGCCGGGGAGCTGTTTTTT	CASSPQLAGELFF
TRBD2	TRBV6-5	NA	TRBJ2-5	TGTGCCAGCAGCCCAGGCGGGGGGCCTCTGGAGACCCAGTACTTC	CASSPGGGPLETQYF
NA	TRBV28	many	TRBJ2-7	TGTGCCAGCAGTACCTTCACCTACGAGCAGTACTTC	CASSTFTYEQYF
NA	TRBV6-2/TRBV6-3	few	TRBJ1-5	TGTGCCAGCAAGGCAGGGTTGGGGAGCAATCAGCCCCAGCATTTT	CASKAGLGSNQPQHF
NA	TRBV5-4	many	TRBJ1-6	TGTGCCAGCAGCTTGGAGACAGATTCACCCCTCCACTTT	CASSLETDSPLHF
NA	TRBV18	many	TRBJ2-1	TGTGCCAGCTCATCAGGGGTCCCATCCTCCTACAATGAGCAGTTCTTC	CASSSGVPSSYNEQFF
NA	TRBV27	many	TRBJ1-6	TGTGCCAGCATGGAGGGGCGGAATTCACCCCTCCACTTT	CASMEGRNSPLHF
NA	TRBV12-2	NA	TRBJ1-1	TGTGCAAGTCGCTTACCTACACACACCATGAACACTGAAGCTTTCTTT	CASRLPTHTMNTEAFF